This is a list of T cell receptor beta chains from one sample in a study of blood T cell repertoires in COVID-19. TCRdb's copy holds only in-frame clones and misses some; the assay was immunoSEQ multiplex PCR. The sample carries 15,000 to 17,000 clones, roughly nine tenths recorded once. Sample: peripheral blood. These receptor sequences come from a man between 60 and 75 years old with acute or convalescent COVID-19. Both conserved end residues are part of each CDR3. D genes are given only for firm matches.

TRBV3-1/TRBV3-2,15,TRBD1,CASSPRGTSTGELFF
TRBV6-1,17,TRBD1,CASSESVGTGGSNIQYF
TRBV6-6,15,TRBD2,CASSYGRDYTYEQYF
TRBV30,13,-,CAWSARGPNTQYF
TRBV7-6,19,TRBD1,CASSRSTGGPGSSYNEQFF
TRBV6-5,14,TRBD1,CASNQGQHNSPLHF
TRBV3-1/TRBV3-2,11,-,CASSQGGEQFF
TRBV30,13,-,CAWSPPGVEPQHF
TRBV28,14,-,CASSFGGSGQPQHF
TRBV24-1,12,-,CATSGGTDTQYF
TRBV7-8,14,-,CASSSRGTYNEQFF
TRBV4-2,19,TRBD2,CASSQDTLAGGMSTDTQYF
TRBV28,15,TRBD1,CASSHATGDTGELFF
TRBV7-2,14,-,CASIRIRGTGELFF
TRBV9,16,TRBD2,CASSPNPLAGVVEQYF
TRBV9,14,-,CASSASDLGNEQFF
TRBV4-2,13,-,CASSQGRQMEAFF
TRBV12-3/TRBV12-4,12,-,CASRFGTDTQYF
TRBV29-1,14,-,CSVATDLSNQPQHF
TRBV5-4,14,-,CASSPGVSSGELFF
TRBV18,13,-,CASSPDFLQGSFF
TRBV9,17,TRBD2,CASSPFTGSGRRNEQFF
TRBV2,12,-,CASRGGFNEQFF
TRBV11-3,19,-,CATSIQTEPVPWPNEKLFF